The clone carrying this T cell receptor (beta chain) was seen a few times. The sample is drawn from a study of beta chain features in type 1 diabetes. CD45RO/CCR7/CD25/CD127/CD95/CD27 separated CD4+ naive, central memory, regulatory and stem cell-like memory cells by sorting. Reverse transcribing all isolated RNA meant expressed TCRB transcripts were sequenced. Repertoires were generated with immunoSEQ multiplex PCR, while TCRdb's copy carries only in-frame clones and drops some. Among about 270,000 clones listed, roughly 15% were seen once. The germline V gene has CDR1 MDHEN and CDR2 SYDVKM. This CDR3 is built from 16 residues. After removal of 6 bases from V and 5 bases from J, the junction contained 7 bases not matched to a gene.

The rearrangement links TRBV28 to TRBJ1-6; 10 bases are a match to TRBD1. Sequenced material: naive CD4+ T cells from blood. The sequence derives from a woman aged 40 to 50 in good health. The CDR3 spells CASSPGQGNNNSPLHF. The CDR3 coding sequence is TGTGCCAGCAGCCCGGGACAGGGGAACAATAATTCACCCCTCCACTTT.